This TCR beta chain was sequenced for a study of shared clonotypes between healthy human individuals (dated by TCRdb to 2019 to 2021). Background on the whole study: The cohort comprised two women and a few men aged 18 to 49 years. The study deeply sequenced blood TCR repertoires of about 5 healthy adults to estimate repertoire size and the extent of clonotype sharing between individuals. Per donor, three plates each were used for CD4 naive and CD4 memory, two for CD8 naive, and one for CD8 memory. To increase sequencing depth and limit assay-specific biases, TCR repertoire library preparation and sequencing were carried out by different laboratories using diverse techniques. Between about 0.94 and 8.9 billion PBMCs per donor were obtained by leukapheresis.

Results the study describes overall, beyond this receptor: Even with the large sequencing depth, rarefaction of the sorted-subset datasets indicated that sequencing was incomplete. Based on pairwise subsampling, the degree of clonotype sharing among donors was expected to be affected by sequencing depth. Only blood was sampled, and tissue TCR repertoires likely differ from those in blood. When several donors were compared, the shared fraction of clonotypes was about 5.2% for naive CD4, 3.5% for naive CD8, 2.3% for memory CD4, and 0.4% for memory CD8. Clonotypes shared by all four sorted-subset donors showed higher generation probabilities than non-shared clonotypes. The genetic and exposure-history diversity represented was limited by the small number of donors. Naive subsets generally had larger estimated clonotype richness than memory subsets.

From cysteine to phenylalanine, the CDR3 is 14 amino acids long. Only the CDR3 portion is preserved as DNA: 42 bases, with reading frame beginning at the first base. CDR1 and CDR2 were assigned from the germline V gene as SGDLS and YYNGEE. V and J lose 0 bases and 4 bases, and a span of 9 bases separates them. For the CD8 naive samples, CD45RO-negative cells were positively selected for CCR7, yielding a CD45RA+CCR7+ population from which TemRA cells were excluded. The donors were healthy, HIV-negative adults who had no recently reported acute infections or vaccinations. All donors were Caucasian adults living in Nashville, Tennessee, USA. Blood was collected by leukapheresis, and PBMCs were isolated by Ficoll-Histopaque density gradient centrifugation and then cryopreserved in liquid nitrogen vapor phase. Analytical flow cytometry was used to check the purity and quantity of each magnetically sorted T cell population. Each sorted fraction had its genomic DNA isolated and then quantified by UV absorbance on a Nanodrop 2000c.

With respect to this clone: Its specific antigen is unknown. No clone much larger than this one lies a single base away; base qualities are absent.

Using the deep immunoSEQ assay, TCR CDR3 regions were amplified from genomic DNA by multiplex PCR. Genomic DNA extracted from each cell subset was distributed evenly over all wells of several immunoSEQ 96-well plates, and each plate served as one replicate. For sorted subsets, each replicate PCR was loaded with 200 to 250 ng genomic DNA, equivalent to 30,000 or so T cell genomes. The purified libraries were quantified using a Qubit 3.0 fluorometer, sized with a Bioanalyzer 2100, and then quantified again using the KAPA Library Quantification kit. A separate single-read 150-cycle Illumina NextSeq 550 flow cell was used to sequence each immunoSEQ 96-well plate. In the original analysis: Because the immunoSEQ output held only junctional sequences and lacked quality scores, the filtering could not match the filtering applied to full-length reads. Sequences were annotated with PyIR, a Python wrapper for IgBLAST v1.9, using IMGT germline references to assign V/J genes and CDR3. Any read was removed if the V/J assignment was weak (E-value above 1e-6), the CDR3 was missing, or the read contained stop codons, out-of-frame junctions, or ambiguous translated residues. V3J clonotypes were defined by identical inferred V gene, J gene, and CDR3 amino acid sequence. Percentage overlap between repertoires was computed as shared unique clonotypes divided by the size of the smaller repertoire. RTK rarefaction, the Chao1 estimator, and Recon v2.1 estimates of unobserved clonotypes were used to assess repertoire richness. OLGA was used to compute generation probabilities for all TCRbeta clonotypes that the gDNA method yielded from a handful of donors. TCRdb re-hosts the immuneACCESS table, in-frame sequences only. Its copies lack some clones; in the studies checked, an unresolved V gene accounts for under half of them, and the cause for the rest is not known. The V and J calls and clone size come from that table; D and trimming were worked out from the DNA. The sample contains about 2 million clones, roughly 94% of them found a single time. The ten largest make up 0.85% to 1.3% of the sample.

The sample comprised naive CD8+ T cells sorted from blood. The cell subset or site label, as the study defines it: CD45RA+CCR7+. The chain uses TRBV9 and TRBJ2-3, with the D gene tentatively TRBD1 or TRBD2, based on 5 matching bases in each. The TCR sequence derives from a man younger than 30 in good health. The CDR3 amino acid sequence is: CASSVVGDADTQYF. At the DNA level, the sequence is TGTGCCAGCAGCGTAGTGGGGGACGCAGATACGCAGTATTTT.